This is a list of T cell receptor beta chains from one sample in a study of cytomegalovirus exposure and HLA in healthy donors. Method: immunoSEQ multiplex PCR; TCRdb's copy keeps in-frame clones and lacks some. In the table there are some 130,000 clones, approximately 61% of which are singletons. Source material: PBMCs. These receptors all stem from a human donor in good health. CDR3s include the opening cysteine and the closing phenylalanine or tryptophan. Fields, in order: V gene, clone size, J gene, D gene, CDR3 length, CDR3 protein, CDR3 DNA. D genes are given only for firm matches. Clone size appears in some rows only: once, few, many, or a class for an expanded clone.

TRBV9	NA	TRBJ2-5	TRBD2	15	CASSVARAGVETQYF	TGTGCCAGCAGCGTAGCTCGAGCGGGAGTGGAGACCCAGTACTTC
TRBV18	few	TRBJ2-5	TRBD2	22	CASSPLQGLAGEVLAGQETQYF	TGTGCCAGCTCACCACTACAGGGACTAGCGGGAGAGGTTCTGGCGGGACAAGAGACCCAGTACTTC
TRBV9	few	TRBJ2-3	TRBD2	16	CASSVATSGIADTQYF	TGTGCCAGCAGCGTAGCGACTAGCGGGATTGCAGATACGCAGTATTTT
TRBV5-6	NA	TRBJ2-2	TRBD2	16	CASSPGLAGVSGELFF	TGTGCCAGCAGCCCGGGACTAGCGGGAGTCTCCGGGGAGCTGTTTTTT
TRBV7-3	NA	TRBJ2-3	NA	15	CASSLSSGDTDTQYF	TGTGCCAGCAGCTTAAGTTCAGGGGATACAGATACGCAGTATTTT
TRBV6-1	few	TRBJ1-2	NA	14	CASSEAWGSYGYTF	TGTGCCAGCAGTGAAGCGTGGGGCTCCTATGGCTACACCTTC
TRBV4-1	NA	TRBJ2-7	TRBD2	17	CASSQAPPRDYQGEQYF	TGCGCCAGCAGCCAGGCCCCTCCCCGGGACTATCAAGGGGAGCAGTACTTC
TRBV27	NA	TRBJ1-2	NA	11	CASSPGFGYTF	TGTGCCAGCAGTCCCGGGTTCGGCTACACCTTC
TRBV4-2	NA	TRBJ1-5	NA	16	CASSQVGEISNQPQHF	TGTGCCAGCAGCCAAGTCGGTGAGATCAGCAATCAGCCCCAGCATTTT
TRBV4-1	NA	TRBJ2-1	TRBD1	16	CASSQVPGQGYSEQFF	TGCGCCAGCAGCCAAGTCCCGGGACAGGGGTACAGTGAGCAGTTCTTC
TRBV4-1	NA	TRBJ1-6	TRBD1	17	CASNLGDRGLSGSPLHF	TGCGCCAGCAACCTTGGGGACAGGGGTCTTTCAGGGTCACCCCTCCACTTT
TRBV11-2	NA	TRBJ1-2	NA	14	CASSLGSGSYGYTF	TGTGCCAGCAGCTTAGGTTCCGGGTCCTATGGCTACACCTTC
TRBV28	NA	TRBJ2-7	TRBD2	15	CASSLLAGKSYEQYF	TGTGCCAGCAGTTTACTAGCGGGAAAAAGCTACGAGCAGTACTTC
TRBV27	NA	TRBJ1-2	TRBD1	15	CASSLSRDRGNGYTF	TGTGCCAGCAGTTTAAGCCGGGACAGGGGGAATGGCTACACCTTC
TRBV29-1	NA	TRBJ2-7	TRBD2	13	CSVEASGSYEQYF	TGCAGCGTTGAGGCTAGCGGCTCCTACGAGCAGTACTTC
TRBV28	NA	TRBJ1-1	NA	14	CASRRVGFFTEAFF	TGTGCCAGCAGGCGGGTAGGGTTCTTCACTGAAGCTTTCTTT
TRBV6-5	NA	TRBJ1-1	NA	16	CASSYLPPGGHTEAFF	TGTGCCAGCAGTTACTTACCTCCGGGAGGTCACACTGAAGCTTTCTTT
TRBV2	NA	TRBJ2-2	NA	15	CASSEQGGHTGELFF	TGTGCCAGCAGTGAACAGGGGGGTCACACCGGGGAGCTGTTTTTT
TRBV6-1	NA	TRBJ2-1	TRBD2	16	CASSEEFLAVYNEQFF	TGTGCCAGCAGTGAAGAATTTCTAGCGGTTTACAATGAGCAGTTCTTC
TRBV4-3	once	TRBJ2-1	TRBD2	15	CASSLGLVEATEQFF	TGCGCCAGCAGCCTGGGACTAGTCGAGGCTACTGAGCAGTTCTTC
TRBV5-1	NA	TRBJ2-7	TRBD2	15	CASSSVAGEFHEQYF	TGCGCCAGCAGCTCCGTGGCGGGAGAGTTTCACGAGCAGTACTTC
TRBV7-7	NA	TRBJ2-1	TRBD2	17	CASSLEVAGSSYNEQFF	TGTGCTAGCAGCTTAGAAGTAGCGGGAAGCTCCTACAATGAGCAGTTCTTC
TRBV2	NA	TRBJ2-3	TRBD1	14	CASRGQGGTDTQYF	TGTGCCAGCAGAGGACAGGGTGGCACAGATACGCAGTATTTT
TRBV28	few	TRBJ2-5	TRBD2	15	CASTTGGGEVETQYF	TGTGCCAGCACCACGGGGGGGGGAGAAGTGGAGACCCAGTACTTC
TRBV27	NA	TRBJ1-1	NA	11	CASSGRSEAFF	TGTGCCAGCAGTGGGAGATCTGAAGCTTTCTTT
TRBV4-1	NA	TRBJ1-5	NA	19	CASSQGVLSRGGRIRPQHF	TGCGCCAGCAGCCAAGGGGTGTTAAGTCGTGGGGGGAGGATTCGGCCCCAGCATTTT
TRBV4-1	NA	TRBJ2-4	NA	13	CASSRTFQNIQYF	TGCGCCAGCAGCAGGACTTTCCAAAACATTCAGTACTTC
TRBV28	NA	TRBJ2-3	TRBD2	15	CASSSLAVSTDTQYF	TGTGCCAGCAGTTCGCTAGCGGTTAGCACAGATACGCAGTATTTT
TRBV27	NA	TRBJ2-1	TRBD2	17	CASSLWGTRGSYNEQFF	TGTGCCAGCAGTTTATGGGGGACTAGGGGCTCCTACAATGAGCAGTTCTTC
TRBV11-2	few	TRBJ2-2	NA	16	CASSLGLRVDTGELFF	TGTGCCAGCAGCTTAGGGCTCAGGGTCGACACCGGGGAGCTGTTTTTT
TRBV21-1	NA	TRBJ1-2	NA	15	CASVSRDRGFYGYTF	TGTGCCAGCGTTTCCCGGGACAGGGGCTTCTATGGCTACACCTTC
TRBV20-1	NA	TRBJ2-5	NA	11	CSANREETQYF	TGCAGTGCAAACAGGGAAGAGACCCAGTACTTC
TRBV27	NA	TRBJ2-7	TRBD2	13	CASSGGGNYEQYF	TGTGCCAGTTCTGGGGGAGGGAACTACGAGCAGTACTTC
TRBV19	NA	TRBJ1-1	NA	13	CASTSAGPTEAFF	TGTGCCAGTACGTCGGCAGGGCCCACTGAAGCTTTCTTT
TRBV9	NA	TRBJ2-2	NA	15	CASSASGVGTGELFF	TGTGCCAGCAGCGCGTCGGGAGTGGGCACCGGGGAGCTGTTTTTT